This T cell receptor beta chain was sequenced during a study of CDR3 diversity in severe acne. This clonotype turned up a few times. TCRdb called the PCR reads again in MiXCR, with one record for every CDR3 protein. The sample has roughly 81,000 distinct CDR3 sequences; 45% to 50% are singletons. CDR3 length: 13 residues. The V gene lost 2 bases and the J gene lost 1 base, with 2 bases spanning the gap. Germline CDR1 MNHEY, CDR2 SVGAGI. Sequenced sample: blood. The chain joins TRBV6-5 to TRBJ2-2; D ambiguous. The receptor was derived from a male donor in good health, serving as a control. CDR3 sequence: CASSYENTGELFF. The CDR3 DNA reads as TGTGCCAGCAGTTACGAGAACACCGGGGAGCTGTTTTTT.